This TCR beta chain appears in the sequencing data of a study of blood T cell repertoires in COVID-19. Across the whole study: Collection of acute and convalescent COVID-19 samples took place in the United States, Italy and Spain. Sources were T cells, B-cell-depleted T cells, or PBMCs; the material itself was cDNA or gDNA.

Under the authors' procedure: Reference gene primer amplification gave estimated nucleated cell counts. The method was immunoSEQ multiplex PCR; TCRdb's version includes in-frame clones alone and lacks a portion of them. V and J calls and clone size are as listed in that table; D and trimming were resolved from the DNA. The repertoire holds about 200,000 clones, with 70% to 90% as singletons. CDR1 and CDR2 from the germline V gene are KGHDR and SFDVKD. The length of the CDR3 is 15 residues. Germline trimming cut 5 bases from V and 4 bases from J; bases unmatched to any gene: 7. This receptor was taken from a woman older than 75 with acute or convalescent COVID-19. This chain uses TRBV24-1 with TRBJ1-2; 9 bases agree with TRBD1. The sample taken for sequencing was peripheral blood. CDR3 bases: TGTGCCACCAGTGCTTGGGGGACAGGGACCTATGGCTACACCTTC. This gives the protein CATSAWGTGTYGYTF.